The present T cell receptor (beta chain) was sequenced within a study of beta chain features in type 1 diabetes. For the study at large: Cell yields, gender and age were comparable in patients and healthy donors.

Comment on this clone: Its antigen is unknown.

Germline V gene data show CDR1 as SGHTA and CDR2 as FQGNSA. V was clipped by 2 bases and J by 5 bases, with 12 bases between them. The CDR3 loop spans 15 amino acids. Purity exceeding 98% was reached by all sorted populations. Study results and caveats: Fewer junction insertions and more nucleotide deletions appeared in type 1 diabetes patients.

Sequencing targeted expressed TCRB transcripts, as all isolated RNA had been reverse transcribed. Using immunoSEQ multiplex PCR, the repertoire was profiled, and TCRdb retains in-frame clones only, with some absent. The sample includes 900,000 or so clones, about a sixth of them seen just once. This TCR derives from a woman aged 18-35 years in good health. The chain has TRBV7-2 and TRBJ2-2; a weak D match, TRBD2 (6 bases). Sequenced input: naive CD4+ T cells from blood. CDR3 loop: CASSLSGVGTGELFF. The CDR3 DNA reads as TGTGCCAGCAGCTTATCGGGAGTAGGTACCGGGGAGCTGTTTTTT.